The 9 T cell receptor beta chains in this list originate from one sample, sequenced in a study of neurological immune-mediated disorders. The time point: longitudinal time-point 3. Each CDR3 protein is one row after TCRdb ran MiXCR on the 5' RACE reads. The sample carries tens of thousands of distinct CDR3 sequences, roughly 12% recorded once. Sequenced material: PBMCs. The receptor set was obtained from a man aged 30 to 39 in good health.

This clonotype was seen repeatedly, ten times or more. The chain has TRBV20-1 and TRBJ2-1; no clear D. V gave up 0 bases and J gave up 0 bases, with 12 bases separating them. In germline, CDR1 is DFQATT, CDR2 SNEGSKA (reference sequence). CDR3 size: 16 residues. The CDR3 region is CSARDNLMSSYNEQFF. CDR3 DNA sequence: TGCAGTGCTAGAGATAACCTAATGAGCTCCTACAATGAGCAGTTCTTC.

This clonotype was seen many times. The CDR3 bases are TGCGCCAGCAGCCCGGACAGGGGGAAGGCTTTCTTT. Its translation is CASSPDRGKAFF. The chain employs TRBV10-1 and TRBJ1-1; 10 bases are shared with TRBD1. The CDR3 is 12 amino acids. Losses at the gene ends were 6 bases for V and 11 bases for J; bases not matched to a gene: 6. Germline values: CDR1 WNHNN, CDR2 SYGVQD (reference sequence).

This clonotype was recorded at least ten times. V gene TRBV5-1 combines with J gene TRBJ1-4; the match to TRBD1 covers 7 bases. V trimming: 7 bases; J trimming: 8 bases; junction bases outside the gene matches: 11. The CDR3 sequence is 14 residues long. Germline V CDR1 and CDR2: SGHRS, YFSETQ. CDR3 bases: TGCGCCAGCTGGTATAGGGGGCTTGAGGAAAAACTGTTTTTT. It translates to CASWYRGLEEKLFF.

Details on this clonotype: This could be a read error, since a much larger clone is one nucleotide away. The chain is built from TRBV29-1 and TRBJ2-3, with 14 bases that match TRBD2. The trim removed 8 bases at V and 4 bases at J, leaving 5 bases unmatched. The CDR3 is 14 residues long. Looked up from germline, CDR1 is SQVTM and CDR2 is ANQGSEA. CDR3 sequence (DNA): TGCAGCTTGTCGGGACTAGCGGGAGCAGATACGCAGTATTTT. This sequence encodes CSLSGLAGADTQYF.

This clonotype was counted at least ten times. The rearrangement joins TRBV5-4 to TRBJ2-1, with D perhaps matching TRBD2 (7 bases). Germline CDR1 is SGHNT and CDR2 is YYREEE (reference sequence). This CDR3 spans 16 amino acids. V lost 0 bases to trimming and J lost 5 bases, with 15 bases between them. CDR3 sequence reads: CASSLGGGGYNNEQFF. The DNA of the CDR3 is TGTGCCAGCAGCTTGGGGGGAGGGGGATATAACAATGAGCAGTTCTTC.

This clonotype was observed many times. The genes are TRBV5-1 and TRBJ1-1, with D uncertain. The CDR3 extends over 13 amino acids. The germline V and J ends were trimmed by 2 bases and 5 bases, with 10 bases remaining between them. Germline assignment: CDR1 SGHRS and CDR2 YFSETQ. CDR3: CASSFRKGTEAFF. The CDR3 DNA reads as TGCGCCAGCAGCTTTCGGAAGGGAACTGAAGCTTTCTTT. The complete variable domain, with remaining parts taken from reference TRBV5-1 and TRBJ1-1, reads KAGVTQTPRYLIKTRGQQVTLSCSPISGHRSVSWYQQTPGQGLQFLFEYFSETQRNKGNFPGRFSGRQFSNSRSEMNVSTLELGDSALYLCASSFRKGTEAFFGQGTRLTVV.

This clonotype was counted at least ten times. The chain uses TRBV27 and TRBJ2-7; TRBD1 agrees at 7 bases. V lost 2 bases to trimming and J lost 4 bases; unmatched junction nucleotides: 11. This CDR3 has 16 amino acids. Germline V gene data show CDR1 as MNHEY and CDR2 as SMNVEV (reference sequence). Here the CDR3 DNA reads TGTGCCAGCAGTTTACCCCGACAGGGCGCTGTGTACGAGCAGTACTTC. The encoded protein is CASSLPRQGAVYEQYF.

CDR3 region: CASRLLGLAGFNEQFF. The CDR3 DNA reads TGTGCCAGCAGACTGCTAGGACTAGCGGGTTTCAATGAGCAGTTCTTC. The chain employs TRBV27 and TRBJ2-1; TRBD2 matches at 11 bases. The germline gives CDR1 MNHEY, CDR2 SMNVEV (reference sequence). J lost 6 bases, V lost 6 bases, and 10 bases had no gene match. This CDR3 region has 16 residues.

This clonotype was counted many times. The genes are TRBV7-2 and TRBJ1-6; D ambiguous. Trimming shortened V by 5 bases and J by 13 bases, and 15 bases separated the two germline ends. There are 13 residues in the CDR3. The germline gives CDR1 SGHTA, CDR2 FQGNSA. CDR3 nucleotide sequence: TGTGCCAGCAGCCCCAAAGACCGCTTGCCCCTCCACTTT. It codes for CASSPKDRLPLHF. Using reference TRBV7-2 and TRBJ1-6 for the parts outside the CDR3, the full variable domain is GAGVSQSPSNKVTEKGKDVELRCDPISGHTALYWYRQSLGQGLEFLIYFQGNSAPDKSGLPSDRFSAERTGGSVSTLTIQRTQQEDSAVYLCASSPKDRLPLHFGNGTRLTVT.